This T cell receptor beta chain originates from a study of CD8 T cells in ankylosing spondylitis. The study's findings and limits: Disease-linked clones were CD8+ and relatively rare in peripheral blood. In the blood and synovial fluid of reactive arthritis, some motif variants had been previously reported. A TCR beta motif of eight or nine highly homologous variants seemed to mark ankylosing spondylitis blood.

In its sample, this clonotype was seen many times. Its antigen is not known. Construction of TCR beta libraries was performed using quantitative 5'-RACE with molecular barcodes. TCRdb reprocessed the 5' RACE reads with MiXCR, giving one entry per CDR3 protein. The repertoire has about 240,000 distinct CDR3 sequences, less than 10% of them found once; the top ten carry approximately 6.2%. Trimming at V came to 0 bases and at J to 7 bases, leaving 3 bases not matched to a gene. This CDR3 has 15 residues. Germline CDR1 reads MNHEY; CDR2 reads SVGAGI. The sample taken for sequencing was blood, either unsorted or a sorted T cell fraction (not recorded which). The sequence was obtained from a male donor with ankylosing spondylitis or in good health (not recorded which). V usage is TRBV6-5 and J usage is TRBJ2-1, with TRBD2 matching 10 bases. The CDR3 reads CASSYSLAGENEQFF. In DNA form, the CDR3 reads TGTGCCAGCAGTTACTCCCTAGCGGGGGAAAATGAGCAGTTCTTC.